This TCR beta chain originates from a study of blood T cell repertoires in COVID-19. The CDR3 runs to 17 residues. V was clipped by 3 bases and J by 0 bases; unmatched bases: 10. Germline V lookup: CDR1 SGHKS, CDR2 YYEKEE (reference sequence). Per the original data handling: Amplification with reference gene primers provided the estimates of nucleated cell counts. The assay was immunoSEQ multiplex PCR, and TCRdb's table has in-frame clones only and misses some. V and J calls and clone size are as listed in that table; D and trimming were resolved from the DNA. Altogether 110,000 to 150,000 clones are present, approximately 84% being singletons, with the ten largest covering over 7%.

The sequence derives from a human donor in a cohort sampled during active COVID-19. Sequenced material: peripheral blood. This rearrangement joins TRBV5-5 to TRBJ2-3; 7 bases line up with TRBD1. CDR3 sequence: CASSSSQGGGSTDTQYF. CDR3 bases: TGTGCCAGCAGCTCCTCACAAGGGGGCGGGAGCACAGATACGCAGTATTTT.